This T cell receptor beta chain comes out of a study of memory CD4+ T cells and cytomegalovirus serostatus. About the study: Healthy Belgian adult donors included 9 or 10 CMV-positive and 24 CMV-negative people.

The CDR3 has 15 residues. V lost 7 bases to trimming and J lost 8 bases; unmatched junction nucleotides: 7. The germline V gene has CDR1 LNHDA and CDR2 SQIVND (reference sequence). General observations from the study: Repertoires predicted CMV serostatus with median bootstrapped AUC of approximately 0.95. Of under 200 reported CMV TCRbeta sequences, under 70 were found in memory CD4+ repertoires.

Single viable CD3+CD4+CD8-CD45RO+ cells were sorted as the memory CD4+ T cells. After thawing, CD4+ T cells were positively selected. A note on this clone: The antigen remains unidentified.

Clones were read by immunoSEQ multiplex PCR, and TCRdb kept only the in-frame ones, dropping some. The data show 27,000 or so clones, about 80% seen once. The TCR was taken from an adult in good health and CMV-seronegative. The chain is built from TRBV19 and TRBJ2-1, with 14 bases lining up with TRBD2. Sequencing input: memory CD4+ T cells from blood. CDR3 in amino acids: CASIPGTSGSYEQFF. DNA of the CDR3: TGTGCCAGTATCCCAGGGACTAGCGGGAGTTATGAGCAGTTCTTC.